One sample yielded the 29 T cell receptor beta chains listed below, sequenced in a study of blood T cells in healthy people across ages. For the second PCR, which ran for 7 to 11 cycles, a sample-barcoded 5' primer and a J-beta primer mix were used. TCRdb used MiXCR to reprocess the 5' RACE reads, holding one entry per CDR3 protein. Of roughly 680,000 distinct CDR3 sequences detected, 40% to 65% appear once; the ten largest clones hold 13%. Sequencing was performed on blood. All receptors come from a woman over 75 in good health.

The chain couples TRBV29-1 to TRBJ2-1; TRBD2 agrees at 7 bases. V gave up 7 bases and J gave up 6 bases; unmatched junction bases: 18. The CDR3 spans 16 residues. The V gene's germline CDR1 is SQVTM and CDR2 ANQGSEA. CDR3 residues: CSAGGTPRDYGNEQFF. The CDR3 DNA reads as TGCAGCGCCGGAGGAACCCCGAGGGACTACGGCAATGAGCAGTTCTTC.

This clonotype was observed a few times. One end of the junction fails to match germline, which may point to a read error. This chain joins TRBV7-9 and TRBJ2-1; D gene uncertain. Germline V gene data show CDR1 as SEHNR and CDR2 as FQNEAQ (reference sequence). CDR3 length: 13 residues. CDR3 coding DNA: TGTGCCGGCAGCTTAGAGGTTCTCAATGAGCAGTTCTTC. This encodes CAGSLEVLNEQFF.

Concerning this clonotype: Compared with germline, one end of the junction differs, possibly owing to a read error. The chain carries TRBV7-2 and TRBJ2-3, with 8 bases identical to TRBD2. Germline CDR1 SGHTA, CDR2 FQGNSA. The CDR3 covers 14 residues. The CDR3 sequence is CARSPVAGTDTQYF. The DNA for the CDR3 is TGTGCCCGCAGCCCCGTAGCGGGGACAGATACGCAGTATTTT.

The rearrangement links TRBV20-1 to TRBJ2-7, with 7 bases that match TRBD2. Near its end, the DNA agrees better with TRBJ2-5, so the J call may be wrong. The CDR3 sequence is 13 residues long. Germline V gene data show CDR1 as DFQATT and CDR2 as SNEGSKA (reference sequence). The CDR3 DNA reads as TGCAGTGCTAGAAAGACTAGCAAAGAGACCCAGTACTTC. Its translation is CSARKTSKETQYF.

This clonotype showed up many times. The chain combines TRBV28 with TRBJ2-3, with D possibly being TRBD2 (6 bases). The CDR3 covers 11 residues. Germline V gene sequence: CDR1 MDHEN, CDR2 SYDVKM. The V and J ends lost 8 bases and 7 bases respectively, with 10 bases between them. The DNA for the CDR3 is TGTGCCAGCGCGGAGGGATATACGCAGTATTTT. Translated: CASAEGYTQYF.

The V gene is TRBV4-2, the J gene TRBJ2-5; unclear D gene. The DNA end favors TRBJ2-7, so the J call may be wrong. CDR1 is LGHNA, CDR2 YNFKEQ, per germline. The CDR3 consists of 15 residues. CDR3 protein: CASSQDPGTPYEQYF. CDR3 nucleotides: TGTGCCAGCAGCCAAGATCCGGGCACCCCCTACGAGCAGTACTTC.

A note on this clonotype: This clone may be a read error of a much larger clone one base away. V is TRBV20-1 and J is TRBJ2-4, with 9 bases aligning to TRBD2. The germline gives CDR1 DFQATT, CDR2 SNEGSKA (reference sequence). The CDR3 covers 19 residues. CDR3 region: CSAGIPLGSGGIAKNVQYF. CDR3 sequence (DNA): TGCAGTGCTGGGATCCCGCTGGGTAGCGGGGGAATAGCCAAAAACGTTCAGTACTTC.

This clonotype was seen once. This sequence may be a read error, since a much larger clone differs from it by one base. This sequence joins TRBV27 and TRBJ2-3; 13 bases line up with TRBD2. The CDR3 is made up of 15 amino acids. Germline V lookup: CDR1 MNHEY, CDR2 SMNVEV (reference sequence). CDR3 residues: CASRGGLAGRDAQYF. DNA for the CDR3: TGTGCCAGCAGGGGGGGACTAGCGGGGAGAGATGCGCAGTATTTT.

The V call is TRBV5-6, the J call TRBJ1-2; 10 bases fit TRBD1. V gave up 0 bases and J gave up 7 bases; unmatched junction bases: 9. The germline CDR1 and CDR2 sequences are SGHDT and YYEEEE. There are 16 residues in the CDR3. The CDR3 nucleotides read TGTGCCAGCAGCTTGGTCGGGACAGGGGAGGTTCGTGGCTACACCTTC. Its translation: CASSLVGTGEVRGYTF.

This clonotype was seen ten or more times. This chain links TRBV2 with TRBJ2-6; D is uncertain. With 11 bases removed from V and 4 bases from J, the gap between germline ends came to 15 bases. Germline-derived CDR1 and CDR2 are SNHLY and FYNNEI. The CDR3 runs to 14 residues. CDR3 in DNA: TGTGCCGGAAAAAACATCTCAGGGGCCAACGTCCTGACTTTC. Translating gives CAGKNISGANVLTF.

CDR3 in amino acids: CSARDLPLGGPGTDTQYF. For the CDR3, the DNA is TGCAGTGCTAGAGATCTCCCCCTTGGCGGCCCCGGCACAGATACGCAGTATTTT. The chain combines TRBV20-1 with TRBJ2-3; D gene ambiguous. The CDR3 spans 18 residues. V gave up 0 bases and J gave up 1 base, with 20 bases separating them. The V gene's germline CDR1 is DFQATT and CDR2 SNEGSKA (reference sequence).

The chain couples TRBV5-1 to TRBJ2-3, with D maybe TRBD2 (6 bases). V dropped 0 bases and J dropped 2 bases, with 13 bases sitting between them. Germline CDR1 is SGHRS and CDR2 is YFSETQ. This CDR3 is built from 16 residues. CDR3 bases: TGCGCCAGCAGCTTGGGCGGGGCGTCATTCACAGATACGCAGTATTTT. It yields the protein CASSLGGASFTDTQYF. Full variable domain (missing parts from reference TRBV5-1 and TRBJ2-3): KAGVTQTPRYLIKTRGQQVTLSCSPISGHRSVSWYQQTPGQGLQFLFEYFSETQRNKGNFPGRFSGRQFSNSRSEMNVSTLELGDSALYLCASSLGGASFTDTQYFGPGTRLTVL.

This clonotype occurred once. The chain is built from TRBV7-2 and TRBJ1-1; tentative D call: TRBD1 (6 bases). There are 14 residues in the CDR3. CDR1 and CDR2 from the germline V gene are SGHTA and FQGNSA. V was shortened by 1 base and J by 4 bases, with 10 bases between the two germline ends. DNA of the CDR3: TGTGCCAGCAGCTTAGGGGCAGGGGCCACTGAAGCTTTCTTT. Its protein product is CASSLGAGATEAFF.

Notes on this clonotype: A much more abundant neighbour one base away suggests this may be a read error. The V and J genes are TRBV6-6 and TRBJ2-1, with no clear D. V was shortened by 1 base and J by 1 base, with 5 bases between the two germline ends. The CDR3 totals 14 residues. Germline values: CDR1 MNHNY, CDR2 SVGAGI (reference sequence). CDR3 region: CASSYLVSYNEQFF. CDR3 coding DNA: TGTGCCAGCAGTTACTTGGTATCCTACAATGAGCAGTTCTTC.

The chain employs TRBV7-2 and TRBJ2-1, with D perhaps matching TRBD1 or TRBD2 (5 bases each). CDR3 size: 11 residues. Trimming removed 7 bases at V and 13 bases at J, with 14 bases between. Per germline, CDR1 SGHTA and CDR2 FQGNSA. Written as DNA, the CDR3 is TGTGCCAGCAACCTCGGGACGTATCAGTTCTTC. Translated, it gives CASNLGTYQFF.

This clonotype was detected a few times. The chain joins TRBV10-2 to TRBJ1-2; TRBD1 is a possible D gene (5 bases). The CDR3 spans 13 residues. V was clipped by 4 bases and J by 2 bases, with 8 bases between them. Germline-derived CDR1 and CDR2 are WSHSY and SAAADI. The CDR3 nucleotides are TGCGCCAGCAGTGCGCCAGGGAACTATGGCTACACCTTC. The encoded protein is CASSAPGNYGYTF.

Only a few counts were recorded for this clonotype. The chain uses TRBV6-6 and TRBJ2-3, with unresolved D. Trimming shortened V by 6 bases and J by 6 bases, and 13 bases separated the two germline ends. Germline CDR1 is MNHNY and CDR2 is SVGAGI (reference sequence). This CDR3 is 13 amino acids long. Here the CDR3 DNA reads TGTGCCAGCAGCCCAATTGGGCTGGATACGCAGTATTTT. It translates to CASSPIGLDTQYF.

The chain carries TRBV5-1 and TRBJ2-3; no clear D gene. Germline V CDR1 and CDR2: SGHRS, YFSETQ. Trimming shortened V by 4 bases and J by 2 bases, and 14 bases separated the two germline ends. This CDR3 has 15 amino acids. As DNA, the CDR3 is TGCGCCAGCAGCAGCCTACTGGCATCCACAGATACGCAGTATTTT. Its translation: CASSSLLASTDTQYF.

The V gene is TRBV20-1, the J gene TRBJ2-1; the match to TRBD2 covers 8 bases. This CDR3 comprises 15 residues. Germline V lookup: CDR1 DFQATT, CDR2 SNEGSKA (reference sequence). Germline trimming cut 6 bases from V and 0 bases from J; bases unmatched to any gene: 7. The CDR3 here is CSAEYSGASYNEQFF. The CDR3 nucleotides are TGCAGTGCCGAATATAGCGGGGCCTCCTACAATGAGCAGTTCTTC.

The J gene is TRBJ2-3, the V gene TRBV12-3 or TRBV12-4, with D perhaps TRBD1 (6 bases). Trimming removed 6 bases at V and 8 bases at J, with 21 bases between. This CDR3 spans 15 amino acids. As DNA, the CDR3 is TGTGCCAGCAGCTCCCTGGACAGATCCCTAGGTACGCAGTATTTT. This gives the protein CASSSLDRSLGTQYF.

The chain is built from TRBV5-1 and TRBJ2-3; D is unresolved. V lost 9 bases, J lost 0 bases, and 14 bases lay in between. CDR1 and CDR2 (germline): SGHRS, YFSETQ. There are 14 residues in the CDR3. CDR3 sequence (DNA): TGCGCCAACACTATAACAACTAGCACAGATACGCAGTATTTT. Translating gives CANTITTSTDTQYF.

This clonotype has only one observation. This chain uses TRBV5-1 with TRBJ2-3; D might be TRBD2 (5 bases). The CDR3 runs 14 residues. Trimming left V 5 bases short and J 0 bases short, with 10 bases between. The germline V gene has CDR1 SGHRS and CDR2 YFSETQ. The CDR3 loop is CASREGESTDTQYF. The CDR3 region has the DNA TGCGCCAGCAGAGAGGGAGAGAGCACAGATACGCAGTATTTT.

This clonotype is a singleton in its sample. This chain links TRBV20-1 with TRBJ2-5, with D possibly being TRBD1 or TRBD2 (7 bases each). Germline CDR1 DFQATT, CDR2 SNEGSKA (reference sequence). Between the trimmed V and J ends, which lost 4 bases and 0 bases, there was a span of 24 bases. CDR3 length: 18 amino acids. CDR3 nucleotide sequence: TGCAGTGCTATGGGGTATGCAGGGGGGGGCCTGAACCAAGAGACCCAGTACTTC. This codes for CSAMGYAGGGLNQETQYF.

This clonotype has a count of ten or more. V usage is TRBV29-1 and J usage is TRBJ2-5; 7 bases align to TRBD2. Looked up from germline, CDR1 is SQVTM and CDR2 is ANQGSEA. The CDR3 runs to 13 residues. J lost 1 base, V lost 7 bases, and 6 bases had no gene match. The CDR3 DNA follows: TGCAGCGGCTCACTAGCGCCCCAAGAGACCCAGTACTTC. Protein product: CSGSLAPQETQYF.

Notes on this clonotype: It may be a read error: a sequence one base away is much more abundant. The rearrangement uses TRBV5-1 and TRBJ2-1; D is ambiguous. The DNA matches TRBJ2-7 better at its end, which makes the J call doubtful. The CDR3 loop spans 16 amino acids. Germline V gives CDR1 SGHRS, CDR2 YFSETQ. The CDR3 nucleotides are TGCGCCAGCAGCTTGGCCGCCCAAAGCTCCTACAATGAGCAGTACTTC. Translated: CASSLAAQSSYNEQYF.

The chain carries TRBV6-1 and TRBJ2-1; no reliable D call. The CDR3 has 12 residues. Germline V gives CDR1 MNHNS, CDR2 SASEGT. V lost 8 bases and J lost 7, with 12 bases in between. The DNA of the CDR3 is TGTGCCAGCGAGGCGGCATCAAATGAGCAGTTCTTC. It yields the protein CASEAASNEQFF.

About this clonotype: Just one base apart from a much larger clone, this may be a read error. V and J are TRBV27 and TRBJ2-6; D not certain. The germline V gene has CDR1 MNHEY and CDR2 SMNVEV (reference sequence). V was trimmed by 3 bases and J by 2 bases, leaving 8 bases between them. This CDR3 contains 15 residues. In DNA form, the CDR3 reads TGTGCCAGCAGTTTTTTGAGCCCTGGGGCCAACGTCCTGACTTTC. It yields the protein CASSFLSPGANVLTF.

The chain recombines TRBV4-2 with TRBJ2-6, with D tentatively TRBD1 (5 bases). The V end was cut by 1 base, the J end by 3 bases, with 7 bases between. Per germline, CDR1 LGHNA and CDR2 YNFKEQ. CDR3 length: 15 residues. CDR3 in DNA: TGTGCCAGCAGCCAAGCAAGGGGTGGGGCCAACGTCCTGACTTTC. Translating it yields CASSQARGGANVLTF.

This clonotype was recorded many times. The chain links TRBV7-2 to TRBJ1-6; D is possibly TRBD1 (5 bases). This CDR3 is 17 amino acids long. The germline gives CDR1 SGHTA, CDR2 FQGNSA. V gave up 4 bases and J gave up 4 bases, with 17 bases separating them. CDR3 DNA: TGTGCCAGCAGCTCAGTTCGTGGGGGGTTATATAATTCACCCCTCCACTTT. Protein sequence: CASSSVRGGLYNSPLHF.